The 21 T cell receptor beta chains reported below all come from one sample, sequenced in a study of cytomegalovirus exposure and HLA in healthy donors. Profiling relied on immunoSEQ multiplex PCR, and the TCRdb table lists in-frame clones only, not all of them. Of roughly 76,000 clones detected, approximately 95% appear once; the ten largest clones hold less than 2%. The sample consisted of PBMCs. These receptors all stem from a man between 18 and 35 years old in good health and CMV-seropositive.

This chain connects TRBV5-3 to TRBJ2-5; 9 nucleotides align to TRBD2. TRBV5-3 is placed among ORFs of uncertain function. The CDR3 sequence is 18 residues long. With V trimmed by 1 base and J by 2 bases, 12 bases remained unmatched. CDR3 bases: TGTGCCAGAAGCTTGAGGTTAGCGGGAGCACTGGGGCAAGAGACCCAGTACTTC. Translation: CARSLRLAGALGQETQYF.

CDR3: CASSEVRQGPSYGYTF. CDR3 coding DNA: TGTGCCAGCAGCGAAGTACGACAGGGGCCCTCATATGGCTACACCTTC. The chain is built from TRBV21-1 and TRBJ1-2; the table's TRBD1 call for D was not verified on the DNA. TRBV21-1 is a listed pseudogene. The CDR3 is made up of 16 amino acids.

This chain uses TRBV19 with TRBJ2-1; TRBD1 is a possible D gene (7 bases). This CDR3 is built from 18 residues. CDR1 is LNHDA, CDR2 SQIVND, per germline (reference sequence). Trimming stripped 3 bases from V and 10 bases from J, with 28 bases between. CDR3 DNA: TGTGCCAGTAGTATTCTCGGTCCTGCAGGGGGGTTTGTGAGGGAGCAGTTCTTC. This gives the protein CASSILGPAGGFVREQFF.

This chain uses TRBV28 with TRBJ2-3, with TRBD2 matching over 9 bases. With 2 bases clipped from V and 3 bases from J, the junction kept 3 bases outside the gene matches. Germline V gene data show CDR1 as MDHEN and CDR2 as SYDVKM. There are 15 residues in the CDR3. CDR3 DNA: TGTGCCAGCAGTTTAAAAGCGGGAGGTACAGATACGCAGTATTTT. Protein product: CASSLKAGGTDTQYF.

The genes are TRBV28 and TRBJ2-7; D unclear. CDR1 MDHEN and CDR2 SYDVKM come from the germline V gene. The CDR3 has 13 amino acids. V lost 5 bases and J 1 base, leaving 9 bases between the germline ends. CDR3 sequence: CASSLTVSYEQYF. The CDR3 coding sequence is TGTGCCAGCAGTCTCACAGTATCCTACGAGCAGTACTTC.

The V gene is TRBV28, the J gene TRBJ2-1, with TRBD2 as a possible D gene (5 bases). There are 14 residues in the CDR3. Germline V gene lookup returns CDR1 MDHEN and CDR2 SYDVKM. Trimming pared 5 bases from V and 5 bases from J, leaving 13 bases between. The CDR3 spells CASSLGLADNEQFF. DNA of the CDR3: TGTGCCAGCAGTCTAGGACTGGCAGACAATGAGCAGTTCTTC.

The chain combines TRBV28 with TRBJ2-1; tentative D call: TRBD2 (5 bases). With 5 bases removed from V and 8 bases from J, the gap between germline ends came to 13 bases. Germline loops: CDR1 MDHEN, CDR2 SYDVKM. CDR3 length: 13 residues. The DNA of the CDR3 is TGTGCCAGCAGTGAAGACTATCTTTATGAGCAGTTCTTC. Its translation is CASSEDYLYEQFF.

This clone was recorded only once. The chain uses TRBV11-3 and TRBJ2-7, with D possibly TRBD1 on 5 matching bases. V shed 2 bases and J shed 0 bases, with 11 bases lying between them. The CDR3 consists of 15 residues. Germline lookup yields CDR1 SGHNT and CDR2 YENEEA. The CDR3 loop is CASSLFRESSYEQYF. The CDR3, as DNA: TGTGCCAGCAGCTTATTCAGGGAATCCTCCTACGAGCAGTACTTC.

This chain links TRBV2 with TRBJ2-3, with D possibly matching TRBD1 (5 bases). Per germline, CDR1 SNHLY and CDR2 FYNNEI. Deletions cut 2 bases from V and 4 bases from J, with 13 bases between. The CDR3 loop spans 15 amino acids. The CDR3 DNA sequence: TGTGCCAGCAGTGAACGGAACAGGCGGTCAGATACGCAGTATTTT. This translates into CASSERNRRSDTQYF.

The chain combines TRBV9 with TRBJ2-1, with a weak D call TRBD2 (5 bases). Per germline, CDR1 SGDLS and CDR2 YYNGEE. The CDR3 spans 17 residues. V dropped 0 bases and J dropped 8 bases, with 21 bases sitting between them. CDR3 coding DNA: TGTGCCAGCAGCGTAGCTGGAGGAAACTCGCCGGTCGATGAGCAGTTCTTC. Translating gives CASSVAGGNSPVDEQFF.

This clone was picked up one time. The J gene is TRBJ1-3, the V gene TRBV5-1; a possible D gene is TRBD1 (5 bases). Germline V lookup: CDR1 SGHRS, CDR2 YFSETQ. This CDR3 spans 17 amino acids. V lost 0 bases and J 0 bases, leaving 13 bases between the germline ends. CDR3 nucleotides: TGCGCCAGCAGCTTGGGTATGAGCAGGGTCTCTGGAAACACCATATATTTT. Protein product: CASSLGMSRVSGNTIYF. The entire variable domain, with the rest obtained from reference TRBV5-1 and TRBJ1-3, is as follows: KAGVTQTPRYLIKTRGQQVTLSCSPISGHRSVSWYQQTPGQGLQFLFEYFSETQRNKGNFPGRFSGRQFSNSRSEMNVSTLELGDSALYLCASSLGMSRVSGNTIYFGEGSWLTVV.

J is TRBJ1-5 and V is TRBV28; a possible D gene is TRBD1 (5 bases). V was pared by 4 bases and J by 5 bases, with 12 bases between. This CDR3 spans 14 amino acids. Germline V gene sequence: CDR1 MDHEN, CDR2 SYDVKM. The CDR3 here is CASSSGREDQPQHF. Written as DNA, the CDR3 is TGTGCCAGCAGTTCGGGCAGGGAGGATCAGCCCCAGCATTTT.

J is TRBJ2-7 and V is TRBV4-1; 13 bases agree with TRBD2. Germline values: CDR1 MGHRA, CDR2 YSYEKL. With V trimmed by 3 bases and J by 0 bases, 2 bases remained unmatched. This CDR3 has 16 residues. Here the CDR3 reads CASSQGLAGISYEQYF. The CDR3 nucleotides are TGCGCCAGCAGCCAGGGACTAGCGGGAATCTCCTACGAGCAGTACTTC.

The rearrangement links TRBV5-6 to TRBJ2-7, with D tentatively TRBD2 (6 bases). V gave up 4 bases and J gave up 0 bases, with 14 bases separating them. The CDR3 spans 15 residues. Germline CDR1 SGHDT, CDR2 YYEEEE. CDR3 residues: CASSAGPMDSYEQYF. The CDR3 nucleotides are TGTGCCAGCAGCGCGGGACCTATGGACTCCTACGAGCAGTACTTC.

The rearrangement uses TRBV9 and TRBJ2-5, with 7 positions matching TRBD2. Germline CDR1 SGDLS, CDR2 YYNGEE. CDR3 length: 15 amino acids. J gave up 4 bases and V 1 base, and 7 bases lay outside the gene matches. The CDR3: CASSVLSGIGETQYF. The CDR3 nucleotides read TGTGCCAGCAGCGTACTAAGCGGGATAGGAGAGACCCAGTACTTC. Full variable domain (rest looked up from reference TRBV9 and TRBJ2-5): DSGVTQTPKHLITATGQRVTLRCSPRSGDLSVYWYQQSLDQGLQFLIQYYNGEERAKGNILERFSAQQFPDLHSELNLSSLELGDSALYFCASSVLSGIGETQYFGPGTRLLVL.

This chain joins TRBV5-4 and TRBJ2-1, with 8 bases lining up with TRBD2. Germline values: CDR1 SGHNT, CDR2 YYREEE (reference sequence). After removal of 0 bases from V and 8 bases from J, the junction contained 7 bases not matched to a gene. This CDR3 is 15 amino acids long. The CDR3 region has the DNA TGTGCCAGCAGCTTGGACGGGAGGGCCCTCGATGAGCAGTTCTTC. Protein product: CASSLDGRALDEQFF.

The sample holds one count of this clone. The chain carries TRBV12-5 and TRBJ1-3; weak D call: TRBD1 (6 bases). CDR3 length: 15 residues. V shed 5 bases and J shed 0 bases, with 11 bases lying between them. The germline CDR1 and CDR2 sequences are LGHNT and FRNRAP. CDR3 DNA: TGTGCTAGTGGTCATACAGGGACCTCTGGAAACACCATATATTTT. The encoded protein is CASGHTGTSGNTIYF.

The V and J genes are TRBV28 and TRBJ2-7; 10 bases fit TRBD1. With 3 bases clipped from V and 6 bases from J, the junction kept 11 bases outside the gene matches. CDR1 and CDR2 from the germline V gene are MDHEN and SYDVKM. The CDR3 is made up of 16 amino acids. This CDR3 reads CASSFRDRGEGSEQYF. CDR3 in DNA: TGTGCCAGCAGTTTCCGGGACAGGGGAGAGGGTAGCGAGCAGTACTTC.

This clone has a single count. The J gene is TRBJ1-1, the V gene TRBV5-6; no firm D call. There are 12 residues in the CDR3. Trimming stripped 7 bases from V and 5 bases from J, with 12 bases between. Germline assignment: CDR1 SGHDT and CDR2 YYEEEE. CDR3 sequence (DNA): TGTGCCAGCTCAACCGCGGGGACTGAAGCTTTCTTT. Translated, it gives CASSTAGTEAFF.

The sample holds one count of this clone. This sequence joins TRBV11-2 and TRBJ2-5, with TRBD1 identical over 10 bases. The trim removed 5 bases at V and 2 bases at J, leaving 14 bases unmatched. The CDR3 is 18 residues long. The germline V gene has CDR1 SGHAT and CDR2 FQNNGV. CDR3 loop: CASSGRRGQGSRQETQYF. The CDR3 coding sequence is TGTGCCAGCAGCGGTCGACGGGGACAGGGGTCCCGGCAAGAGACCCAGTACTTC. Using reference TRBV11-2 and TRBJ2-5 for the parts outside the CDR3, the full variable domain is EAGVAQSPRYKIIEKRQSVAFWCNPISGHATLYWYQQILGQGPKLLIQFQNNGVVDDSQLPKDRFSAERLKGVDSTLKIQPAKLEDSAVYLCASSGRRGQGSRQETQYFGPGTRLLVL.

CDR3 protein: CASSLALDTDEQYF. The CDR3 region has the DNA TGCGCCAGCAGCTTGGCCTTGGACACAGACGAGCAGTACTTC. The chain is built from TRBV5-1 and TRBJ2-7; weak D call: TRBD1 (5 bases). CDR3 size: 14 residues. Between the trimmed V and J ends, which lost 0 bases and 5 bases, there was a span of 12 bases. Germline-derived CDR1 and CDR2 are SGHRS and YFSETQ. Supplemented by reference TRBV5-1 and TRBJ2-7, the full variable domain reads KAGVTQTPRYLIKTRGQQVTLSCSPISGHRSVSWYQQTPGQGLQFLFEYFSETQRNKGNFPGRFSGRQFSNSRSEMNVSTLELGDSALYLCASSLALDTDEQYFGPGTRLTVT.